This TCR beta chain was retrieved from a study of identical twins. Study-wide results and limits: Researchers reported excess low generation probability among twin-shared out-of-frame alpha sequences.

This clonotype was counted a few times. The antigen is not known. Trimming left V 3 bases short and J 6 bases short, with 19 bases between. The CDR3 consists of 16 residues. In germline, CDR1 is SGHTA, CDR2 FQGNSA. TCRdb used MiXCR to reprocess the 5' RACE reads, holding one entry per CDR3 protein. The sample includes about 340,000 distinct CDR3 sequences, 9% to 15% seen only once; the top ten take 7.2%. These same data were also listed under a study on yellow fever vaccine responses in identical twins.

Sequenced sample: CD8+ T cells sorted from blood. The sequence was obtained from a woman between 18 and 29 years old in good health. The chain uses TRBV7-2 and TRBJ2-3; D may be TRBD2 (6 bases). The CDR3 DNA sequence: TGTGCCAGCAGCTTTCCTGCTAGCGCGGTGTCGGATACGCAGTATTTT. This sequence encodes CASSFPASAVSDTQYF.